Below, 27 T cell receptor beta chains from the same sample are listed, as sequenced in a study of shared clonotypes between healthy human individuals. Assay: immunoSEQ multiplex PCR; the TCRdb copy retains only in-frame clones and omits some. The sample lists roughly 2,500,000 clones, roughly 93% occurring once. Material for sequencing was naive CD4+ T cells from PBMCs. Subset noted: CD45RA+ positively selected. These TCRs come from a man aged 18 to 35 in good health. Some clones in this sample may be carry-over from other donors' samples.

V is TRBV7-8 and J is TRBJ2-6; no firm D call. Germline lookup yields CDR1 SGHVS and CDR2 FQNEAQ. V lost 2 bases, J lost 3 bases, and 11 bases lay in between. This CDR3 has 16 residues. In DNA, the CDR3 is TGTGCCAGCAGCTTATTGAGTGGGGATGGGGCCAACGTCCTGACTTTC. It yields the protein CASSLLSGDGANVLTF. Together with reference TRBV7-8 and TRBJ2-6, the CDR3 gives the full variable domain: GAGVSQSPRYKVAKRGQDVALRCDPISGHVSLFWYQQALGQGPEFLTYFQNEAQLDKSGLPSDRFFAERPEGSVSTLKIQRTQQEDSAVYLCASSLLSGDGANVLTFGAGSRLTVL.

A single count supports this clone. The chain has TRBV15 and TRBJ1-1; D gene uncertain. The CDR3 sequence is 16 residues long. CDR1 is LNHNV and CDR2 is YYDKDF in the germline V gene (reference sequence). V was cut by 5 bases and J by 5 bases, with 21 bases left in between. The CDR3 DNA follows: TGTGCCACCAGCGGGCCGGACTGGGGAAGCGTGACTGAAGCTTTCTTT. It encodes CATSGPDWGSVTEAFF.

Of note for this clone: The sample contains more than one DNA sequence encoding this CDR3. V and J are TRBV2 and TRBJ2-5; TRBD1 aligns across 9 bases. The CDR3 consists of 15 residues. The germline gives CDR1 SNHLY, CDR2 FYNNEI. V lost 3 bases and J lost 3; bases outside the gene matches: 5. The CDR3 reads CASSEEQGAEETQYF. CDR3 DNA: TGTGCCAGCAGTGAGGAACAGGGGGCTGAAGAGACCCAGTACTTC.

Here the CDR3 DNA reads TGTGCCAGCAGCTCGAACCGGGCATCGGGACATGAGCAGTTCTTC. Its translation is CASSSNRASGHEQFF. The rearrangement links TRBV5-4 to TRBJ2-1; possibly TRBD1 or TRBD2 for D (5 bases each). Germline-derived CDR1 and CDR2 are SGHNT and YYREEE (reference sequence). The germline V and J ends were trimmed by 3 bases and 8 bases, with 18 bases remaining between them. The CDR3 contains 15 residues.

The chain combines TRBV5-6 with TRBJ2-5; 9 bases are shared with TRBD1. V was clipped by 4 bases and J by 4 bases; unmatched bases: 8. This CDR3 region has 15 residues. From germline, CDR1 is SGHDT and CDR2 YYEEEE. As DNA, the CDR3 is TGTGCCAGCAGCCCCCCACAGGGGGCTGGAGAGACCCAGTACTTC. Amino acid sequence: CASSPPQGAGETQYF.

This chain uses TRBV20-1 with TRBJ2-7; 10 bases map to TRBD2. Germline CDR1 reads DFQATT; CDR2 reads SNEGSKA (reference sequence). The CDR3 is 11 residues long. The CDR3 spells CTPSSGRVQYF. The CDR3 DNA sequence: TGCACTCCCTCTAGCGGGAGAGTGCAGTACTTC.

This rearrangement joins TRBV28 to TRBJ1-4; D remains unclear. This CDR3 comprises 13 residues. V lost 7 bases and J 6 bases, leaving 12 bases between the germline ends. Germline CDR1 reads MDHEN; CDR2 reads SYDVKM. Here the CDR3 DNA reads TGTGCCAGCACCTTACCCGAGTATGAAAAACTGTTTTTT. Protein product: CASTLPEYEKLFF. Using reference TRBV28 and TRBJ1-4 for the parts outside the CDR3, the full variable domain is DVKVTQSSRYLVKRTGEKVFLECVQDMDHENMFWYRQDPGLGLRLIYFSYDVKMKEKGDIPEGYSVSREKKERFSLILESASTNQTSMYLCASTLPEYEKLFFGSGTQLSVL.

On this clone itself: Germline and junction disagree at one end, which may indicate a read error. V gene TRBV10-3 combines with J gene TRBJ2-1, with D perhaps TRBD1 (8 bases). Per the germline V gene, CDR1 is ENHRY and CDR2 is SYGVKD. The CDR3 covers 15 residues. CDR3 bases: TGTGCCATCAGTGGAACAGGGGGGGATTACAGTGAGCAGTTCTTC. Translated: CAISGTGGDYSEQFF.

The CDR3, as DNA: TGTGCCAGCTCACCCAGGAGGATAGGCACAGATACGCAGTATTTT. Its translation: CASSPRRIGTDTQYF. The chain couples TRBV18 to TRBJ2-3, with D possibly TRBD2 on 5 matching bases. The CDR3 extends over 15 amino acids. Germline lookup yields CDR1 KGHSH and CDR2 LQKENI. Trimming left V 3 bases short and J 1 base short, with 11 bases between.

The gene calls are TRBV27 and TRBJ2-7, with TRBD2 matching 8 bases. CDR1 is MNHEY and CDR2 is SMNVEV in the germline V gene (reference sequence). Trimming removed 10 bases from V and 0 bases from J; junction bases left unmatched: 8. This CDR3 contains 14 residues. The CDR3 reads CATSREGYSYEQYF. The CDR3 DNA sequence: TGTGCCACCTCCCGGGAGGGATACTCCTACGAGCAGTACTTC.

This clone was seen more than once but under ten times. Additional DNA sequences in this sample encode the identical CDR3. This sequence joins TRBV7-9 and TRBJ1-2, with D possibly TRBD1 on 6 matching bases. V shed 4 bases and J shed 2 bases, with 11 bases lying between them. From germline, CDR1 is SEHNR and CDR2 FQNEAQ (reference sequence). This CDR3 contains 14 residues. The CDR3 region is CASSSGEGNYGYTF. Here the CDR3 DNA reads TGTGCCAGCAGCTCAGGGGAAGGGAACTATGGCTACACCTTC.

The chain carries TRBV27 and TRBJ2-5, with unresolved D. The CDR3 runs to 14 residues. Germline V gene lookup returns CDR1 MNHEY and CDR2 SMNVEV (reference sequence). V gave up 0 bases and J gave up 10 bases, with 15 bases separating them. CDR3 nucleotides: TGTGCCAGCAGTTTATCCGGGCTCAACCCAAACCAGTACTTC. Encoded protein: CASSLSGLNPNQYF.

This chain links TRBV27 with TRBJ1-4; 8 bases line up with TRBD1. This CDR3 has 15 residues. V lost 0 bases, J lost 8 bases, and 5 bases stayed unmatched. Germline V gene lookup returns CDR1 MNHEY and CDR2 SMNVEV (reference sequence). The CDR3 loop reads CASSLSTGDGEKLFF. The CDR3 nucleotides are TGTGCCAGCAGTTTATCGACAGGGGATGGGGAAAAACTGTTTTTT. Full variable domain (missing parts from reference TRBV27 and TRBJ1-4): EAQVTQNPRYLITVTGKKLTVTCSQNMNHEYMSWYRQDPGLGLRQIYYSMNVEVTDKGDVPEGYKVSRKEKRNFPLILESPSPNQTSLYFCASSLSTGDGEKLFFGSGTQLSVL.

The count of this clone is one. This chain uses TRBV10-3 with TRBJ2-1; D not resolved. The CDR3 covers 15 residues. The germline V and J ends were trimmed by 6 bases and 5 bases, with 17 bases remaining between them. Germline-derived CDR1 and CDR2 are ENHRY and SYGVKD. CDR3 in amino acids: CAISGSGGNNNEQFF. The CDR3 nucleotides are TGTGCCATCAGCGGGTCGGGCGGAAATAACAATGAGCAGTTCTTC.

The V call is TRBV5-1, the J call TRBJ2-3, with D unresolved. Germline CDR1 SGHRS, CDR2 YFSETQ. Trimming removed 0 bases from V and 4 bases from J, with 9 bases in between. This CDR3 contains 14 residues. The DNA of the CDR3 is TGCGCCAGCAGCTTGGAAGGTCGACCAGATACGCAGTATTTT. It specifies CASSLEGRPDTQYF.

This clone was seen only once. V and J are TRBV5-1 and TRBJ2-7; 10 bases are shared with TRBD2. V was clipped by 0 bases and J by 7 bases; unmatched bases: 7. CDR1 is SGHRS, CDR2 YFSETQ, per germline. The CDR3 contains 15 residues. The CDR3 region is CASSLDSGRAGEQYF. The CDR3 DNA sequence: TGCGCCAGCAGCTTGGACAGCGGGAGGGCGGGGGAGCAGTACTTC.

The J gene is TRBJ2-5, the V gene TRBV11-2; possibly TRBD1 or TRBD2 for D (6 bases each). V lost 1 base and J lost 5, with 20 bases in between. CDR1 and CDR2 from the germline V gene are SGHAT and FQNNGV. The CDR3 is made up of 17 amino acids. The CDR3 coding sequence is TGTGCCAGCAGCTTAGGGGCCCAGGGGAAGGGGAGGGAGACCCAGTACTTC. Translation: CASSLGAQGKGRETQYF.

This clone has a single count. This chain uses TRBV7-2 with TRBJ1-2; D gene uncertain. Trimming took 5 bases from V and 2 from J, leaving 15 bases between them. CDR1 SGHTA and CDR2 FQGNSA come from the germline V gene. This CDR3 comprises 15 residues. The CDR3 bases are TGTGCCAGCAGCCCCGGAGGACCGGGCAACTATGGCTACACCTTC. This gives the protein CASSPGGPGNYGYTF.

This clone came up once. The chain couples TRBV21-1 to TRBJ2-7; TRBD1 is taken as the D call from the table, unchecked against the DNA. TRBV21-1 is a pseudogene segment. The CDR3 covers 15 residues. CDR3 sequence (DNA): TGTGCCAGCAGGAAGTGGACAGGGAAAAGCGACGAGCAGTACTTC. This encodes CASRKWTGKSDEQYF.

The chain employs TRBV10-3 and TRBJ2-1; 13 nucleotides align to TRBD2. The CDR3 covers 17 residues. J was trimmed by 7 bases and V by 2 bases; bases with no gene match: 8. The germline V gene encodes CDR1 ENHRY and CDR2 SYGVKD. The CDR3 region is CAISEPLLAGGNNEQFF. The CDR3 DNA follows: TGTGCCATCAGTGAGCCTCTACTAGCGGGAGGGAATAATGAGCAGTTCTTC.

This clone appeared a few times. Distinct nucleotide sequences in the sample also encode this CDR3. In DNA form, the CDR3 reads TGCAGTGCTAGAGATCTGGGCGAGCAGTACTTC. Protein product: CSARDLGEQYF. This sequence joins TRBV20-1 and TRBJ2-7; D remains ambiguous. CDR3 length: 11 amino acids. CDR1 is DFQATT and CDR2 is SNEGSKA in the germline V gene (reference sequence). V was clipped by 0 bases and J by 6 bases, with 6 bases between them.

The chain carries TRBV28 and TRBJ2-7; a possible D gene is TRBD2 (6 bases). Trimming pared 3 bases from V and 1 base from J, leaving 13 bases between. The CDR3 totals 15 residues. Germline-derived CDR1 and CDR2 are MDHEN and SYDVKM. This CDR3 is CASSLGGVGSYEQYF. CDR3 coding DNA: TGTGCCAGCAGTTTGGGGGGAGTAGGGTCCTACGAGCAGTACTTC.

This clone was detected once. The chain uses TRBV28 and TRBJ2-7, with TRBD2 identical over 8 bases. This CDR3 spans 19 amino acids. V gave up 3 bases and J gave up 3 bases; unmatched junction bases: 19. Germline V gene lookup returns CDR1 MDHEN and CDR2 SYDVKM. The CDR3 protein is CASSFGSSLGSGGRYEQYF. DNA of the CDR3: TGTGCCAGCAGTTTTGGAAGTTCCCTGGGGTCGGGAGGGCGCTACGAGCAGTACTTC.

The chain has TRBV9 and TRBJ1-3; 8 bases fit TRBD1. The CDR3 totals 15 residues. V dropped 3 bases and J dropped 2; count of bases not matched to a gene: 4. The V gene's germline CDR1 is SGDLS and CDR2 YYNGEE. The CDR3 bases are TGTGCCAGCAGCGCCGACAGGGGTCCTGGAAACACCATATATTTT. It specifies CASSADRGPGNTIYF.

The CDR3 sequence: CATSTSGTSSYEQYF. CDR3 nucleotide sequence: TGTGCCACCTCGACTAGCGGGACTTCCTCCTACGAGCAGTACTTC. This chain links TRBV19 with TRBJ2-7; the match to TRBD2 covers 11 bases. Unmatched junction bases numbered 8, after V lost 10 bases and J lost 0 bases. Germline V lookup: CDR1 LNHDA, CDR2 SQIVND (reference sequence). This CDR3 region has 15 residues. The whole variable domain, remainder taken from reference TRBV19 and TRBJ2-7, is DGGITQSPKYLFRKEGQNVTLSCEQNLNHDAMYWYRQDPGQGLRLIYYSQIVNDFQKGDIAEGYSVSREKKESFPLTVTSAQKNPTAFYLCATSTSGTSSYEQYFGPGTRLTVT.

The V call is TRBV7-3, the J call TRBJ2-4; 10 bases agree with TRBD2. The CDR3 loop spans 15 amino acids. V was pared by 5 bases and J by 8 bases, with 9 bases of the junction left unmatched. The V gene's germline CDR1 is SGHTA and CDR2 FQGTGA. This chain's CDR3 is CASSPYSGRWDIQYF. The DNA of the CDR3 is TGTGCCAGCAGCCCGTATAGCGGGAGGTGGGACATTCAGTACTTC.

The rearrangement links TRBV18 to TRBJ2-1, with 8 bases aligning to TRBD2. After removal of 3 bases from V and 10 bases from J, the junction contained 11 bases not matched to a gene. This CDR3 comprises 15 residues. CDR1 KGHSH and CDR2 LQKENI come from the germline V gene. CDR3 in amino acids: CASSPGTSGGVEQFF. CDR3 DNA sequence: TGTGCCAGCTCACCCGGGACTAGTGGCGGGGTGGAGCAGTTCTTC. Complete variable domain (other parts from reference TRBV18 and TRBJ2-1): NAGVMQNPRHLVRRRGQEARLRCSPMKGHSHVYWYRQLPEEGLKFMVYLQKENIIDESGMPKERFSAEFPKEGPSILRIQQVVRGDSAAYFCASSPGTSGGVEQFFGPGTRLTVL.